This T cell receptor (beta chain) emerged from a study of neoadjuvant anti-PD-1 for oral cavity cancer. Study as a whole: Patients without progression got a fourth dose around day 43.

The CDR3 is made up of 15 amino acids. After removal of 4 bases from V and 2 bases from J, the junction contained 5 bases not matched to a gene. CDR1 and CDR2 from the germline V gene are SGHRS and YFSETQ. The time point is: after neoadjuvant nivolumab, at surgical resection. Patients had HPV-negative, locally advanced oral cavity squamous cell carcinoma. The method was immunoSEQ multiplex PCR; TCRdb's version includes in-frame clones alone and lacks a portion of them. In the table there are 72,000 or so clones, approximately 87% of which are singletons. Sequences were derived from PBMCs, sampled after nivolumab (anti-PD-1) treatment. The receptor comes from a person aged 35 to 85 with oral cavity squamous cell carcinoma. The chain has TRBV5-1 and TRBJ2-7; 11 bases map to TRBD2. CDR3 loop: CASSSIAGGPYEQYF. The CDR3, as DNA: TGCGCCAGCAGCAGTATAGCGGGAGGGCCCTACGAGCAGTACTTC.